The T cell receptor (beta chain) described here comes from a study of cytomegalovirus exposure and HLA in healthy donors. With respect to this clone: The antigen remains undetermined.

Study conclusions and caveats: Reports showed the classifier diagnosing cytomegalovirus status with high specificity and sensitivity.

In the PCR, 60 Vbeta and 13 Jbeta primers were used. The data were produced by immunoSEQ multiplex PCR, yet TCRdb's version contains in-frame clones alone and is incomplete. Here the sample spans about 110,000 clones, 82% being singletons. This cohort consisted of healthy bone marrow donors. Sequenced: PBMCs. The source is a man aged 25-45 years in good health and CMV-seropositive.

The CDR3 loop reads CSADSGYEQYF. The CDR3 coding sequence is TGCAGTGCCGATAGCGGCTACGAGCAGTACTTC. The chain employs TRBV20-1 and TRBJ2-7; possible D gene TRBD2, 6 bases. V lost 6 bases and J lost 3, with 9 bases in between. CDR3 length: 11 amino acids. CDR1 is DFQATT, CDR2 SNEGSKA, per germline (reference sequence).